This T cell receptor (beta chain) originates from a study of neurological immune-mediated disorders (dated 2019 in TCRdb). General notes on the study: Using UMI-based sequencing, the study compared peripheral blood TCR-beta repertoires from patients with HTLV-I-associated myelopathy (HAM/TSP), patients with multiple sclerosis, and healthy controls. The cohort comprised approximately 67 subjects: about 15 HAM/TSP patients, roughly 34 multiple sclerosis patients and around 20 healthy controls. The roughly 110 TCR-beta libraries included longitudinal samples, technical triplicates and paired sorted CD4+ and CD8+ T-cell subsets alongside PBMC samples.

Healthy controls were blood bank volunteers in Maryland, USA. For the unsorted PBMC libraries, 2 million PBMCs were stored in RNAlater at -80 degrees C until RNA extraction and were used to generate the libraries. Peripheral blood was subjected to Ficoll-Hypaque density gradient centrifugation to isolate PBMCs, which were then cryopreserved in liquid nitrogen. This clonotype is considered medium-sized (0.01 to 0.1%). This clone's antigen is unknown. No per-base quality is available; no much larger clone lies one base away. To synthesize cDNA, template-switch 5'RACE was performed with a primer carrying a 10-nucleotide random unique molecular identifier so that each TCR transcript was tagged. Over 170 million TCR-beta sequences, covering 15-18 subjects, were produced in each sequencing run. The RNeasy kit was used to extract total RNA. TCR-beta VDJ regions were amplified with primers for the TCR constant region and the 5'RACE anchor, using the KAPA Real-time Library Amplification kit. Sample indexes and Illumina adaptors were added in a first PCR, after which library yield was increased in a second PCR. After purification with Ampure beads, the TCR product of roughly 650 bp was size-selected on a 2% E-gel SizeSelection system. Before pooling, library quality was checked on a Bioanalyzer, concentration was measured with Qubit, and libraries were quantified with the Kapa Library Quantification kit. An Illumina HiSeq 2500 was used to sequence the libraries paired-end at 2 x 150 bp. To increase sequence diversity, about 25-31% phiX was spiked into each library pool. Under the source paper's analysis protocol: Quality-filtered reads were processed with the UMI-based MiGEC pipeline, which removed over 90% of raw TCR sequences during error correction. VDJ genes were aligned to IMGT germline references, and each clonotype was defined by a unique CDR3 amino acid sequence together with V-J genes. Clonal expansion, Shannon diversity and CDR3 relatedness were evaluated with VDJtools (CalcPairwiseDistances, ClusterSamples), while phylogenetic trees were built in CLCbio workbench. Clones with at least 8 unique UMIs were defined as expanded, with this threshold being based on coefficient-of-variation modelling across technical triplicates. TCRdb reprocessed the public reads (quality trimming at Q25 with fastp, clone calling with MiXCR) and kept in-frame beta chains. Each CDR3 protein appears once, grouped with its most common genes and DNA. TCRdb's processing, not the authors', yielded these V and J calls. Recorded for this sample are 35,000 to 45,000 distinct CDR3 sequences; around 7.8% of them occurred a single time. Of the sample, 4% to 5.5% is held by the ten largest clones.

Broad study findings and their caveats: No identical CDR3 amino acid sequences were shared among expanded clones across subjects, suggesting private TCR-beta repertoires in all groups. The highest TCR clonal expansion was observed in HAM/TSP patients, whereas the lowest was observed in MS patients, even when compared with healthy controls.

The germline V gene specifies SGHRS as CDR1 and YFSETQ as CDR2. The CDR3, cysteine through phenylalanine, is 16 amino acids long. CDR3 DNA only is kept here, 48 bases in frame from base 1. V loses 4 bases at its end and J loses 3 bases; junction bases beyond the gene matches: 4. The V and J genes are TRBV5-1 and TRBJ2-2; the central 12 bases match TRBD2. This sequence was found in a woman aged 40 to 50 in good health. The material sequenced was PBMCs. CDR3 protein: CASSTGTSGYTGELFF. The nucleotides are TGCGCCAGCAGCACTGGGACTAGCGGGTACACCGGGGAGCTGTTTTTT.